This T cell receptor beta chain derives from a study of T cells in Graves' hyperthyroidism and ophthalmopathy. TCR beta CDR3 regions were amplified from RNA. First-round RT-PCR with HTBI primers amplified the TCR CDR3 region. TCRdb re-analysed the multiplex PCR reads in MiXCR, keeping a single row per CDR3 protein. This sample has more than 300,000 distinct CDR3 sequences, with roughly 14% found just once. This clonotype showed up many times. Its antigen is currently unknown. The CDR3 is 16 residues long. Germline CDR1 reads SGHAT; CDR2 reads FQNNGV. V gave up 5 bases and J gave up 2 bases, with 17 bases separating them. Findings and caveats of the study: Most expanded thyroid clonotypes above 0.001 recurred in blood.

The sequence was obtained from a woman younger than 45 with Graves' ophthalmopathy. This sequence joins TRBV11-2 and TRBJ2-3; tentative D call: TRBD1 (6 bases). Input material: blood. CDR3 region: CASSMLGAINTDTQYF. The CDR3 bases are TGTGCCAGCAGCATGCTGGGGGCGATAAACACAGATACGCAGTATTTT.